A single sample is the source of the 17 T cell receptor beta chains below, sequenced in a study of T-cell memory formation after mild COVID-19. TCRdb ran MiXCR on the 5' RACE reads and lists one entry per CDR3 protein. Seen here are approximately 410,000 distinct CDR3 sequences, around 22% observed once, and the top ten hold about an eighth. Sequencing was performed on PBMCs or a T cell subset sorted from them (not recorded which). Receptor source: an adult woman who had mild COVID-19 (a few samples of this study predate the infection). Cell type and time point are not known.

This clonotype was seen just once. The chain recombines TRBV19 with TRBJ2-5, with D perhaps TRBD1 or TRBD2 (6 bases each). CDR3 length equals 14 residues. Germline loops: CDR1 LNHDA, CDR2 SQIVND (reference sequence). With 4 bases removed from V and 2 bases from J, the gap between germline ends came to 11 bases. CDR3 nucleotide sequence: TGTGCCAGTAGTACCGGCGGGACACAAGAGACCCAGTACTTC. Protein product: CASSTGGTQETQYF.

The chain links TRBV6-5 to TRBJ1-5; 8 nucleotides align to TRBD1. CDR3 length: 14 amino acids. Losses at the gene ends were 5 bases for V and 8 bases for J; bases not matched to a gene: 8. Germline V CDR1 and CDR2: MNHEY, SVGAGI. The CDR3 DNA is TGTGCCAGCAGTCCACGACAGGGGTTTGAGCCCCAGCATTTT. This codes for CASSPRQGFEPQHF.

The chain uses TRBV29-1 and TRBJ2-1, with D uncertain. In germline, CDR1 is SQVTM, CDR2 ANQGSEA. CDR3 size: 14 residues. V was pared by 2 bases and J by 0 bases, with 8 bases between. This CDR3 reads CSVERRYSYNEQFF. Here the CDR3 DNA reads TGCAGCGTTGAAAGACGGTACTCCTACAATGAGCAGTTCTTC.

The table lists this clonotype with a few counts. The rearrangement links TRBV12-3 or TRBV12-4 to TRBJ1-2, with D uncertain. The length of the CDR3 is 13 residues. V was shortened by 2 bases and J by 1 base, with 5 bases between the two germline ends. CDR3 nucleotides: TGTGCCAGCAGTTTAACTTTTAACTATGGCTACACCTTC. Amino acid sequence: CASSLTFNYGYTF.

This clonotype was counted only a few times. The CDR3 loop reads CASSPGTWYQETQYF. The CDR3 region has the DNA TGTGCCAGCAGCCCCGGGACATGGTACCAAGAGACCCAGTACTTC. The chain carries TRBV7-2 and TRBJ2-5; TRBD1 might be the D (6 bases). CDR3 size: 15 residues. Germline V gene sequence: CDR1 SGHTA, CDR2 FQGNSA. V shed 5 bases and J shed 0 bases, with 13 bases lying between them.

The rearrangement links TRBV29-1 to TRBJ2-1; 8 bases are shared with TRBD2. Trimming cost V 1 base and J 10 bases; bases outside gene matches: 15. Germline-derived CDR1 and CDR2 are SQVTM and ANQGSEA. The CDR3 consists of 16 residues. As DNA, the CDR3 is TGCAGCGTTGAAGGCCCCCCTAGCGGGTCCAGTTTAGAGCAGTTCTTC. Amino acids: CSVEGPPSGSSLEQFF.

This clonotype showed up just a few times. CDR3 DNA sequence: TGTGCCAGCTGTTGGGGGACAGGGGTCGATTCACCCCTCCACTTT. This gives the protein CASCWGTGVDSPLHF. The gene calls are TRBV7-9 and TRBJ1-6; TRBD1 matches at 10 bases. V gave up 8 bases and J gave up 8 bases; unmatched junction bases: 9. In germline, CDR1 is SEHNR, CDR2 FQNEAQ (reference sequence). CDR3 length: 15 amino acids.

The sample holds a few counts of this clonotype. The rearrangement links TRBV25-1 to TRBJ1-6; TRBD1 aligns across 8 bases. Per the germline V gene, CDR1 is MGHDK and CDR2 is SYGVNS. Trimming at V came to 7 bases and at J to 7 bases, leaving 9 bases not matched to a gene. The CDR3 totals 15 residues. The CDR3 DNA reads TGTGCCAGCAACGGGCCGACAGGGGCAAATTCACCCCTCCACTTT. It yields the protein CASNGPTGANSPLHF.

This sequence joins TRBV18 and TRBJ2-5; D is undetermined. The CDR3 has 15 residues. CDR1 and CDR2 from the germline V gene are KGHSH and LQKENI. Trimming removed 2 bases at V and 6 bases at J, with 16 bases between. CDR3 in DNA: TGTGCCAGCTCACCATGGTCAACCCGGTGGAAGACCCAGTACTTC. Protein sequence: CASSPWSTRWKTQYF.

The V and J genes are TRBV7-2 and TRBJ2-7; D not certain. Trimming took off 3 bases at V and 2 bases at J, with 11 bases between the two ends. This CDR3 contains 14 residues. Germline CDR1 and CDR2: SGHTA and FQGNSA. The CDR3 DNA follows: TGTGCCAGCAGCTTGCCCGGGTTCGCCTACGAGCAGTACTTC. Protein sequence: CASSLPGFAYEQYF.

This sequence joins TRBV11-2 and TRBJ2-2; 9 nucleotides line up with TRBD1. V dropped 5 bases and J dropped 9; count of bases not matched to a gene: 13. CDR3 length: 16 residues. Germline values: CDR1 SGHAT, CDR2 FQNNGV. The CDR3 sequence: CASSAGTGNEVRELFF. CDR3 coding DNA: TGTGCCAGCAGCGCAGGGACAGGGAATGAGGTCCGGGAGCTGTTTTTT.

Regarding this clonotype: One end of the junction does not line up with germline, which may come from a read error. CDR3 protein: CASSKGQRGYEQYF. As DNA, the CDR3 is TGTGCTAGCAGCAAAGGACAGAGAGGCTACGAGCAGTACTTC. This chain connects TRBV7-1 to TRBJ2-7, with a tentative D call TRBD1 (6 bases). TRBV7-1 is an ORF; its function is uncertain. The CDR3 extends over 14 amino acids.

This clonotype has only a few counts. CDR3 DNA: TGTGCCATCAGTGGTGAAGCGGGAGGGACCTACAATGAGCAGTTCTTC. Amino acid sequence: CAISGEAGGTYNEQFF. The V and J genes are TRBV10-3 and TRBJ2-1, with 10 bases identical to TRBD2. Germline V CDR1 and CDR2: ENHRY, SYGVKD. With V trimmed by 4 bases and J by 2 bases, 5 bases remained unmatched. The CDR3 runs 16 residues.

V usage is TRBV7-3 and J usage is TRBJ2-3; D is unresolved. Trimming took off 3 bases at V and 0 bases at J, with 10 bases between the two ends. Germline CDR1 is SGHTA and CDR2 is FQGTGA. The CDR3 has 15 residues. The CDR3 sequence is CASSFGRLSTDTQYF. CDR3 DNA: TGTGCCAGCAGCTTCGGACGGTTAAGCACAGATACGCAGTATTTT. The full variable domain, its missing parts supplied by reference TRBV7-3 and TRBJ2-3, is GAGVSQTPSNKVTEKGKYVELRCDPISGHTALYWYRQSLGQGPEFLIYFQGTGAADDSGLPNDRFFAVRPEGSVSTLKIQRTERGDSAVYLCASSFGRLSTDTQYFGPGTRLTVL.

A single count supports this clonotype. The chain recombines TRBV11-1 with TRBJ2-5; D ambiguous. The CDR3 length is 16 residues. The V end was cut by 0 bases, the J end by 5 bases, with 16 bases between. Germline V lookup: CDR1 SGHAT, CDR2 FQDESV (reference sequence). CDR3 loop: CASSLAMTAGRETQYF. The CDR3 nucleotides are TGTGCCAGCAGCTTAGCGATGACGGCAGGAAGGGAGACCCAGTACTTC.

The table lists this clonotype with many counts. The chain employs TRBV7-2 and TRBJ2-7; D is undetermined. CDR1 and CDR2 from the germline V gene are SGHTA and FQGNSA. The V and J ends lost 1 base and 0 bases respectively, with 4 bases between them. The CDR3 is made up of 13 amino acids. The CDR3 nucleotides read TGTGCCAGCAGCTTAGGGCGCTCCTACGAGCAGTACTTC. It is translated as CASSLGRSYEQYF.

A single count supports this clonotype. V is TRBV5-1 and J is TRBJ1-4, with D maybe TRBD1 (6 bases). The CDR3 contains 15 residues. CDR1 is SGHRS and CDR2 is YFSETQ in the germline V gene. With 4 bases removed from V and 2 bases from J, the gap between germline ends came to 12 bases. The CDR3 loop reads CASSIGGSTNEKLFF. CDR3 nucleotide sequence: TGCGCCAGCAGCATAGGGGGGTCGACTAATGAAAAACTGTTTTTT. Filled out from reference TRBV5-1 and TRBJ1-4, the complete variable domain reads KAGVTQTPRYLIKTRGQQVTLSCSPISGHRSVSWYQQTPGQGLQFLFEYFSETQRNKGNFPGRFSGRQFSNSRSEMNVSTLELGDSALYLCASSIGGSTNEKLFFGSGTQLSVL.